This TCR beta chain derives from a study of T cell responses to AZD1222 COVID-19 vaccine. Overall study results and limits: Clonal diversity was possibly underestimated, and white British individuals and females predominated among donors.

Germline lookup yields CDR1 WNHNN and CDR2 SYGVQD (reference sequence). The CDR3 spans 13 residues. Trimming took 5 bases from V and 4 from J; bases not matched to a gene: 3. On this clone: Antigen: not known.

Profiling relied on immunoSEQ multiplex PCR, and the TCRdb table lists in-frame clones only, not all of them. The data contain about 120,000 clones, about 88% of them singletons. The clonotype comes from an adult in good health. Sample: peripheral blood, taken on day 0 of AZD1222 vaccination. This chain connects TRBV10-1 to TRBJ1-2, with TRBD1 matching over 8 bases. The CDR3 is CASSPDRAYGYTF. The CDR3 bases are TGCGCCAGCAGTCCGGACAGGGCCTATGGCTACACCTTC.